A selection of T cell receptor beta chains follows, all from one sample in a study of shared clonotypes between healthy human individuals. Assay: immunoSEQ multiplex PCR; the TCRdb copy retains only in-frame clones and omits some. The sample contains roughly 2.6 million clones, 85% to 95% of which appear only once. Sequenced input: naive CD4+ T cells sorted from blood. The receptor set was obtained from a man in his late teens or twenties in good health. CDR3s include the opening cysteine and the closing phenylalanine or tryptophan. The D gene is left open where the match is weak. Expanded clones are given a class, and other clones once, few, many or no size at all.

D gene,J gene,V gene,clone size,CDR3 DNA,CDR3 protein
-,TRBJ1-4,TRBV5-1,-,TGCGCCAGCCGTGGTCGGCCTGCAACTAATGAAAAACTGTTTTTT,CASRGRPATNEKLFF
-,TRBJ2-5,TRBV21-1,-,TGTGCCAGCAGGGGATACACCGGGACAGCTCCCCAGGAGACCCAGTACTTC,CASRGYTGTAPQETQYF
-,TRBJ1-4,TRBV10-3,-,TGTGCCATCAGTGAGGGGGGAGGGAGCGAAAAACTGTTTTTT,CAISEGGGSEKLFF
TRBD1,TRBJ1-1,TRBV20-1,-,TGCAGTGCTAGAGACAGGGGGACGGCTTTCTTT,CSARDRGTAFF
TRBD1,TRBJ1-2,TRBV20-1,-,TGCAGTGCTGGACAGGCTAGTGGCTACACCTTC,CSAGQASGYTF
TRBD1,TRBJ1-4,TRBV7-2,-,TGTGCCAGCAGCTTAGTTCAGGGGGCAACTAATGAAAAACTGTTTTTT,CASSLVQGATNEKLFF
-,TRBJ1-2,TRBV7-2,once,TGTGCCAGCAGCCCGAGGACAGCCGCCTATGGCTACACCTTC,CASSPRTAAYGYTF
TRBD2,TRBJ2-7,TRBV5-1,-,TGCGCCAGCAGCTTGGAGGCTGGTAGCGGGGGGAACGAGCAGTACTTC,CASSLEAGSGGNEQYF
TRBD2,TRBJ2-2,TRBV7-2,-,TGTGCCAGCAGCCCGGGAGGGAACACCGGGGAGCTGTTTTTT,CASSPGGNTGELFF
-,TRBJ2-3,TRBV21-1,-,TGTGCCAGCGGAAACGAGACGGGTTCCACAGATACGCAGTATTTT,CASGNETGSTDTQYF
-,TRBJ1-3,TRBV19,-,TGTGCCAGTAGTACAACCCGCGGTGGGACCATATATTTT,CASSTTRGGTIYF
TRBD1,TRBJ1-2,TRBV30,few,TGTGCCTGGAGCGCGGGACAGGGGCTGCGAGGCTACACCTTC,CAWSAGQGLRGYTF
-,TRBJ2-2,TRBV28,once,TGTGCCAGCAGTGCCGGACTGATTACCGGGGAGCTGTTTTTT,CASSAGLITGELFF
TRBD1,TRBJ1-3,TRBV2,-,TGTGCCAGCAGTGGGGGACAGCTCTCTGGAAACACCATATATTTT,CASSGGQLSGNTIYF
-,TRBJ2-7,TRBV2,-,TGTGCCAGCAGAAGGGAAACCTACGAGCAGTACTTC,CASRRETYEQYF
-,TRBJ1-1,TRBV21-1,-,TGTGCCAGCAGCAAAGAGGACACTGAAGCTTTCTTT,CASSKEDTEAFF
-,TRBJ1-5,TRBV4-1,-,TGCGCCAGCAGCCAAGAAGGTGGAGGGGGTCAGCCCCAGCATTTT,CASSQEGGGGQPQHF
-,TRBJ1-2,TRBV28,-,TGTGCCAGCAGCCTTAGACAAGGCGGTGAGGGCTACACCTTC,CASSLRQGGEGYTF
TRBD2,TRBJ2-7,TRBV19,-,TGTGCCAGTAGTCCGATGACTAGCGGGAAATACGAGCAGTACTTC,CASSPMTSGKYEQYF
TRBD2,TRBJ2-3,TRBV10-3,-,TGTGCCATCAGTGATTTCGGACTAGCTGAGAACACAGATACGCAGTATTTT,CAISDFGLAENTDTQYF
TRBD1,TRBJ1-2,TRBV5-4,-,TGTGCCAGCAGCTCCCCGGGACAGGGTATAAGCGGCTACACCTTC,CASSSPGQGISGYTF
TRBD1,TRBJ1-6,TRBV7-3,-,TGTGCCAGCAGCCAAACAGGGGGCTTTGGGAATTCACCCCTCCACTTT,CASSQTGGFGNSPLHF
-,TRBJ2-7,TRBV5-6,-,TGTGCCAGCAGCTGGCGCCCATCATCCTACGAGCAGTACTTC,CASSWRPSSYEQYF
-,TRBJ2-5,TRBV28,-,TGTGCCAGCACCGAGGGGGGGTCCTACCAAGAGACCCAGTACTTC,CASTEGGSYQETQYF
-,TRBJ2-7,TRBV6-1,-,TGTGCCAGCAAAATCCAGGTTCCCTCCTACGAGCAGTACTTC,CASKIQVPSYEQYF
-,TRBJ2-7,TRBV30,-,TGTGCCTGGAGTGTATCGAGGGGCTACGAGCAGTACTTC,CAWSVSRGYEQYF
TRBD2,TRBJ2-3,TRBV10-3,-,TGTGCCATCAGTGGACTAGCGGGGTCCGCAGATACGCAGTATTTT,CAISGLAGSADTQYF
-,TRBJ2-7,TRBV5-6,-,TGTGCCAGCAGCTTAGGACAGGGAGGGGAGCAGTACTTC,CASSLGQGGEQYF
-,TRBJ1-6,TRBV7-9,-,TGTGCCAGCGCGGACGGGAAAAGGAATAATTCACCCCTCCACTTT,CASADGKRNNSPLHF
-,TRBJ1-3,TRBV10-3,-,TGTGCCATCAGTGACGGAAACACCATATATTTT,CAISDGNTIYF
TRBD2,TRBJ2-7,TRBV6-5,-,TGTGCCAGCAGTTACTCCGGGGGGACCTACGAGCAGTACTTC,CASSYSGGTYEQYF
-,TRBJ1-5,TRBV18,few,TGTGCCAGCTCACCCCGGGACACGGATCAGCCCCAGCATTTT,CASSPRDTDQPQHF
TRBD2,TRBJ2-2,TRBV7-3,once,TGTGCCAGCAGCCCAGCCGGGACTAGCGGGGGGGCCATCGGGGAGCTGTTTTTT,CASSPAGTSGGAIGELFF
TRBD1,TRBJ1-1,TRBV6-5,-,TGTGCCAGCAGTTACACCAGACAGGGCACGTCTGAAGCTTTCTTT,CASSYTRQGTSEAFF
TRBD1,TRBJ1-5,TRBV7-2,-,TGTGCCAGCAGCTTGAGACAGGGGGCCATGGCCCAGCATTTT,CASSLRQGAMAQHF
TRBD1,TRBJ2-2,TRBV5-1,-,TGCGCCAGCAGCAGGTTCGTTACAGGGGGCGCTTCAGTAACCGGGGAGCTGTTTTTT,CASSRFVTGGASVTGELFF
-,TRBJ2-3,TRBV9,-,TGTGCCAGCAGCGTAGGGAGATCGGCGGGATCTAGCACAGATACGCAGTATTTT,CASSVGRSAGSSTDTQYF
TRBD1,TRBJ2-3,TRBV5-6,-,TGTGCCAGCAGCCCAAGACAGGGTATCACAGATACGCAGTATTTT,CASSPRQGITDTQYF
-,TRBJ2-7,TRBV28,few,TGTGCCAGCATCCCCTTGATGGGGTCCTACGAGCAGTACTTC,CASIPLMGSYEQYF
-,TRBJ1-5,TRBV2,-,TGTGCCAGCAGTGAAGACAGGACACTAAGCAATCAGCCCCAGCATTTT,CASSEDRTLSNQPQHF
-,TRBJ2-3,TRBV5-4,-,TGTGCCAGCAGCGTTCTAGGTACGCAGTATTTT,CASSVLGTQYF
-,TRBJ2-7,TRBV28,-,TGTGCCAGCAGTTTGGAGTTAGATGTCGGGACCGCCTTCTCCTACGAGCAGTACTTC,CASSLELDVGTAFSYEQYF
-,TRBJ2-5,TRBV11-2,-,TGTGCCAGCTCCGGGACGGCTTCTACGCAGCAGTACTTC,CASSGTASTQQYF
-,TRBJ1-3,TRBV6-5,-,TGTGCCAGCAGTTACTCCGTCCCAGGTTCTGGAAACACCATATATTTT,CASSYSVPGSGNTIYF
TRBD1,TRBJ1-1,TRBV6-1,-,TGTGCCAGCAGAGGGGGACAGGGGAACACTGAAGCTTTCTTT,CASRGGQGNTEAFF
-,TRBJ2-7,TRBV6-5,-,TGTGCCAGCAGTTACGGGGTGGCCTCCTACGAGCAGTACTTC,CASSYGVASYEQYF
-,TRBJ2-3,TRBV5-4,-,TGTGCCAGCAGCTTGAGCGCTAGCACAGATACGCAGTATTTT,CASSLSASTDTQYF
-,TRBJ2-5,TRBV14,once,TGTGCCAGCAGCCTTCTAGGGCAGGGACACCAAGAGACCCAGTACTTC,CASSLLGQGHQETQYF
-,TRBJ2-7,TRBV10-3,-,TGTGCCATACGGCCGGACATCGGCTACTACGAGCAGTACTTC,CAIRPDIGYYEQYF
-,TRBJ2-7,TRBV20-1,-,TGCAGTTATGGGTCGGCCTACGAGCAGTACTTC,CSYGSAYEQYF
-,TRBJ2-7,TRBV2,-,TGTGCCAGCGGGCCCGACTCATCCTTTTTAAACCAGCAGTACTTC,CASGPDSSFLNQQYF
TRBD1,TRBJ2-3,TRBV5-1,-,TGCGCCAGCAGCTTGCAGGGGGCTAGCACAGATACGCAGTATTTT,CASSLQGASTDTQYF
TRBD1,TRBJ1-4,TRBV5-1,-,TGCGCCAGCACCCCGGCACAGGGGGGTAGTCTGGGTGAAAAACTGTTTTTT,CASTPAQGGSLGEKLFF
-,TRBJ1-2,TRBV9,-,TGTGCCAGCAGCAACAGGGTTGGGGGCTACACCTTC,CASSNRVGGYTF
TRBD2,TRBJ2-1,TRBV7-9,-,TGTGCCAGCAGCGCAGTGTTGGTTAGCGGGAGGAATAATGAGCAGTTCTTC,CASSAVLVSGRNNEQFF
-,TRBJ2-7,TRBV20-1,-,TGCAGTGCTAGCGACGGACTGCGTCATCCCTTC,CSASDGLRHPF
TRBD2,TRBJ2-5,TRBV19,-,TGTGCCAGGGGGGACTTTCGGGCGGGAGTACGGGAGACCCAGTACTTC,CARGDFRAGVRETQYF